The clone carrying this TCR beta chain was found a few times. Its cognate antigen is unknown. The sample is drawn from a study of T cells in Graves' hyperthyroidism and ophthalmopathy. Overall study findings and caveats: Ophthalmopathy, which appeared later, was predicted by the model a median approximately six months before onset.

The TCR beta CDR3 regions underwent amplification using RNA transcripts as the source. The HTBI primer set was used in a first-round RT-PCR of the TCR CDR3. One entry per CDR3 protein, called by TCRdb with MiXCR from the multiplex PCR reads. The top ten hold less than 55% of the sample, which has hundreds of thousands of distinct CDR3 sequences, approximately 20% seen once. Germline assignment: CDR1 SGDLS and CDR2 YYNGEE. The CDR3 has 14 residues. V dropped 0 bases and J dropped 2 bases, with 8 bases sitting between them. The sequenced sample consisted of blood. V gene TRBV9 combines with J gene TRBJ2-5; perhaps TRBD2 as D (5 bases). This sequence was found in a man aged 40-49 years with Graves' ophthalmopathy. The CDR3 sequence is CASSVESGQETQYF. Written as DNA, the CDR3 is TGTGCCAGCAGCGTAGAGTCGGGACAAGAGACCCAGTACTTC.